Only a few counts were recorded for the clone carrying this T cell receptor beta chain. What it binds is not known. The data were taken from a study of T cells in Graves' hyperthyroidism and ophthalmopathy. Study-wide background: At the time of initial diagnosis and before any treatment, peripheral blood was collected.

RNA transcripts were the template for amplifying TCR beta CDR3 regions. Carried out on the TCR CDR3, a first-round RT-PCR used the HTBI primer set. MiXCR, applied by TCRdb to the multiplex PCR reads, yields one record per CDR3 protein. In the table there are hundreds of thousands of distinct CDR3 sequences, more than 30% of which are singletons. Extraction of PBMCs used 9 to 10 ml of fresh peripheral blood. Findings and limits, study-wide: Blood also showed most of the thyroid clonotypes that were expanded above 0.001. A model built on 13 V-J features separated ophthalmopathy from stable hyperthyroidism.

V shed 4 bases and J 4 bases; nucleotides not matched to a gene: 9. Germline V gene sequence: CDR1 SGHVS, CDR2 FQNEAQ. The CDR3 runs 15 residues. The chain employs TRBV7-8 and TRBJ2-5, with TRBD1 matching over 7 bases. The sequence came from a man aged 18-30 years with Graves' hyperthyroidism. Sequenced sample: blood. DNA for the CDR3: TGTGCCAGCAGCTCCATCCGGGACAGCGGAGAGACCCAGTACTTC. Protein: CASSSIRDSGETQYF.